These 17 T cell receptor beta chains share one sample of origin, sequenced in a study of T-cell reconstitution after alpha-beta-depleted transplantation in children. Researchers prepared the TCRbeta library using unique molecular identifiers, the study reports. TCRdb ran MiXCR on the PCR reads and lists one entry per CDR3 protein. The repertoire holds about 130,000 distinct CDR3 sequences, approximately 8.7% seen once, with 24% in the top ten. Source: PBMCs, mostly from graft donor cells, taken 180 days after TCRalphabeta/CD19-depleted stem cell transplant. Receptors originate from a girl in the first two years of life who had a stem cell transplant for combined immunodeficiency, so the T cells may come from the graft donor.

Many counts were recorded for this clonotype. The chain joins TRBV5-1 to TRBJ2-7; unclear D gene. V dropped 0 bases and J dropped 6 bases, with 10 bases sitting between them. Germline V gene sequence: CDR1 SGHRS, CDR2 YFSETQ. The CDR3 has 13 amino acids. CDR3 region: CASSLADTAEQYF. CDR3 coding DNA: TGCGCCAGCAGCTTGGCCGACACGGCCGAGCAGTACTTC.

This clonotype was seen more than once but under ten times. The chain carries TRBV6-2 or TRBV6-3 and TRBJ2-1; D is possibly TRBD1 (5 bases). The ends were cut back, 8 bases at V and 7 bases at J, with 12 bases in the middle. CDR1 and CDR2 from the germline V gene are MNHEY and SVGEGT. This CDR3 contains 12 residues. The CDR3 loop is CASGASPNEQFF. As DNA, the CDR3 is TGTGCCAGCGGGGCCTCCCCGAATGAGCAGTTCTTC.

This clonotype was recorded many times. The chain combines TRBV25-1 with TRBJ2-7; tentatively, D is TRBD2 (6 bases). The V gene's germline CDR1 is MGHDK and CDR2 SYGVNS. Trimming took off 2 bases at V and 5 bases at J, with 16 bases between the two ends. This CDR3 has 15 residues. The CDR3 nucleotides are TGTGCCAGCAGTGAACTCCTGGGACTGTCCCACGAGCAGTACTTC. This codes for CASSELLGLSHEQYF.

The gene calls are TRBV4-1 and TRBJ2-3; the D gene is possibly TRBD2 (6 bases). This CDR3 is 15 amino acids long. CDR1 MGHRA and CDR2 YSYEKL come from the germline V gene. Trimming removed 1 base from V and 1 base from J, with 9 bases in between. CDR3 nucleotide sequence: TGCGCCAGCAGCCAAGCCCAGCGGGGCACAGATACGCAGTATTTT. Translation gives CASSQAQRGTDTQYF.

The V call is TRBV30, the J call TRBJ1-2, with D possibly TRBD1 on 6 matching bases. Germline values: CDR1 GTSNPN, CDR2 SVGIG (reference sequence). The CDR3 spans 12 residues. Between the trimmed V and J ends, which lost 4 bases and 5 bases, there was a span of 11 bases. The CDR3 coding sequence is TGTGCCTGGACCAAAGGGGGTTATGGCTACACCTTC. Amino acid sequence: CAWTKGGYGYTF. The entire variable domain, with the rest obtained from reference TRBV30 and TRBJ1-2, is as follows: SQTIHQWPATLVQPVGSPLSLECTVEGTSNPNLYWYRQAAGRGLQLLFYSVGIGQISSEVPQNLSASRPQDRQFILSSKKLLLSDSGFYLCAWTKGGYGYTFGSGTRLTVV.

The DNA of the CDR3 is TGTGTCGTGGTTCTGGCCTACGAGCAGTACTTC. Amino acid sequence: CVVVLAYEQYF. The V gene is TRBV2, the J gene TRBJ2-7; D is unclear. This CDR3 has 11 residues. Germline CDR1 and CDR2: SNHLY and FYNNEI.

This clonotype has just a few counts. The V gene is TRBV7-9, the J gene TRBJ2-5, with TRBD1 matching 8 bases. The germline V gene has CDR1 SEHNR and CDR2 FQNEAQ (reference sequence). The V and J ends lost 1 base and 5 bases, in that order; junction bases with no gene match: 9. CDR3 size: 16 residues. CDR3 coding DNA: TGTGCCAGCAGCTTAGAAGGGACAGGAAGGAGGGAGACCCAGTACTTC. Translation: CASSLEGTGRRETQYF.

V usage is TRBV7-9 and J usage is TRBJ1-1; D perhaps matches TRBD1 (5 bases). This CDR3 spans 15 amino acids. Trimming removed 2 bases at V and 2 bases at J, with 12 bases between. Germline V gene data show CDR1 as SEHNR and CDR2 as FQNEAQ (reference sequence). The CDR3 sequence: CASSLLTGPNTEAFF. For the CDR3, the DNA is TGTGCCAGCAGCTTACTCACAGGACCTAACACTGAAGCTTTCTTT.

In this sample, this clonotype turned up a few times. The chain has TRBV7-9 and TRBJ2-1, with unresolved D. Germline assignment: CDR1 SEHNR and CDR2 FQNEAQ (reference sequence). Trimming pared 0 bases from V and 4 bases from J, leaving 7 bases between. This CDR3 comprises 14 residues. The CDR3 reads CASSLASGYNEQFF. The CDR3 DNA reads as TGTGCCAGCAGCTTAGCTTCGGGTTACAATGAGCAGTTCTTC.

Details on this clonotype: Just one base apart from a much larger clone, this may be a read error. The rearrangement joins TRBV5-4 to TRBJ2-3; D may correspond to TRBD1 or TRBD2 (5 bases each). Germline CDR1 and CDR2: SGHNT and YYREEE (reference sequence). The CDR3 length is 15 residues. The CDR3 is CSSSQEPGRADTQYF. CDR3 coding DNA: TGTTCCAGCAGCCAAGAACCAGGGAGAGCAGATACGCAGTATTTT.

This clonotype was found a few times. The chain joins TRBV7-2 to TRBJ2-2; D is uncertain. The CDR3 is 16 residues long. Germline CDR1 is SGHTA and CDR2 is FQGNSA. The V end was cut by 3 bases, the J end by 0 bases, with 11 bases between. CDR3 coding DNA: TGTGCCAGCAGCTTCGGAACTCTCGCGAACACCGGGGAGCTGTTTTTT. Translated: CASSFGTLANTGELFF.

This clonotype was observed many times. The chain carries TRBV20-1 and TRBJ1-5; D uncertain. The CDR3 contains 13 residues. Germline V gene data show CDR1 as DFQATT and CDR2 as SNEGSKA (reference sequence). V lost 3 bases, J lost 1 base, and 7 bases lay in between. The CDR3 nucleotides are TGCAGTGCTAGTAGAGGAAGCAATCAGCCCCAGCATTTT. Its protein is CSASRGSNQPQHF.

This clonotype was seen more than once but under ten times. The J gene is TRBJ2-7, the V gene TRBV7-9; perhaps TRBD2 as D (5 bases). Deletions cut 6 bases from V and 2 bases from J, with 20 bases between. The CDR3 is 16 amino acids. The germline V gene encodes CDR1 SEHNR and CDR2 FQNEAQ (reference sequence). CDR3 loop: CASSPPGPTRPYEQYF. For the CDR3, the DNA is TGTGCCAGCAGTCCCCCGGGCCCCACTAGGCCCTACGAGCAGTACTTC. The full variable domain, its missing parts supplied by reference TRBV7-9 and TRBJ2-7, is DTGVSQNPRHKITKRGQNVTFRCDPISEHNRLYWYRQTLGQGPEFLTYFQNEAQLEKSRLLSDRFSAERPKGSFSTLEIQRTEQGDSAMYLCASSPPGPTRPYEQYFGPGTRLTVT.

Only a few counts were recorded for this clonotype. The chain carries TRBV4-3 and TRBJ2-7, with D possibly matching TRBD1 (5 bases). CDR3 length: 15 residues. Trimming left V 0 bases short and J 7 bases short, with 16 bases between. Germline values: CDR1 LGHNA, CDR2 YSLEER. The CDR3 here is CASSQDSGRVWEQYF. CDR3 coding DNA: TGCGCCAGCAGCCAAGATTCCGGCAGGGTGTGGGAGCAGTACTTC.

The chain joins TRBV5-1 to TRBJ2-5; 8 bases agree with TRBD1. This CDR3 has 15 amino acids. V shed 3 bases, J shed 4 bases, and the junction held 8 bases outside the gene matches. CDR1 is SGHRS and CDR2 is YFSETQ in the germline V gene. CDR3 sequence (DNA): TGCGCCAGCAGCTCCGGACAGGGTTTGGGAGAGACCCAGTACTTC. It codes for CASSSGQGLGETQYF. Drawing the rest from reference TRBV5-1 and TRBJ2-5, the complete variable domain is KAGVTQTPRYLIKTRGQQVTLSCSPISGHRSVSWYQQTPGQGLQFLFEYFSETQRNKGNFPGRFSGRQFSNSRSEMNVSTLELGDSALYLCASSSGQGLGETQYFGPGTRLLVL.

This clonotype was seen more than once but under ten times. The CDR3 sequence is CASSFRVTNTEAFF. In nucleotides, the CDR3 is TGCGCCAGCAGCTTCCGAGTTACGAACACTGAAGCTTTCTTT. This rearrangement joins TRBV5-1 to TRBJ1-1; no definite D call. The CDR3 loop spans 14 amino acids. The V end was cut by 2 bases, the J end by 1 base, with 9 bases between. Germline loops: CDR1 SGHRS, CDR2 YFSETQ.

This sequence joins TRBV4-3 and TRBJ1-5; D not certain. The V and J ends lost 4 bases and 4 bases respectively, with 20 bases between them. Germline CDR1 reads LGHNA; CDR2 reads YSLEER. The CDR3 sequence is 17 residues long. CDR3 in DNA: TGCGCCAGCAGCCCTCACTGGGGAGAAAGCTTGAATCAGCCCCAGCATTTT. It codes for CASSPHWGESLNQPQHF.